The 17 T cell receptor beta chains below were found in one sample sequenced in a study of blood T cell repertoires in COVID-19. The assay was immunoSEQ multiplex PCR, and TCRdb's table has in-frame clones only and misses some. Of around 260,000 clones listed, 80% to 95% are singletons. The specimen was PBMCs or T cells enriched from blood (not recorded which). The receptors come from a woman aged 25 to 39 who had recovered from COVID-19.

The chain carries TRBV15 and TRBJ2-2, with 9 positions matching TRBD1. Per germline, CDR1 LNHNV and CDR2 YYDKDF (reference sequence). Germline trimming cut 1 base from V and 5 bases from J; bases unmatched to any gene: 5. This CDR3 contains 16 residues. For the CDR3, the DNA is TGTGCCACCAGCAGAGGATCGACAGGGGGAACCGGGGAGCTGTTTTTT. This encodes CATSRGSTGGTGELFF. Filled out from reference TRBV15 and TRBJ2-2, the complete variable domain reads DAMVIQNPRYQVTQFGKPVTLSCSQTLNHNVMYWYQQKSSQAPKLLFHYYDKDFNNEADTPDNFQSRRPNTSFCFLDIRSPGLGDTAMYLCATSRGSTGGTGELFFGEGSRLTVL.

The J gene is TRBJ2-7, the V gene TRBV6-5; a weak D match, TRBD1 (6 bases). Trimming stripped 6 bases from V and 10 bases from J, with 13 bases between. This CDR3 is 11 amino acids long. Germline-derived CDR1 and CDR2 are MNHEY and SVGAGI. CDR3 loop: CASRDSSAQYF. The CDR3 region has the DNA TGTGCCAGCAGGGACAGTTCGGCTCAGTACTTC.

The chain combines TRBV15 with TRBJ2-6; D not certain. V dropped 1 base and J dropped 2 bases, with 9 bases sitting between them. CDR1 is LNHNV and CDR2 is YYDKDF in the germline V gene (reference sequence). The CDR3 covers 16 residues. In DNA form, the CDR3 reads TGTGCCACCAGCAGAGTTTGGCCCCCTGGGGCCAACGTCCTGACTTTC. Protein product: CATSRVWPPGANVLTF.

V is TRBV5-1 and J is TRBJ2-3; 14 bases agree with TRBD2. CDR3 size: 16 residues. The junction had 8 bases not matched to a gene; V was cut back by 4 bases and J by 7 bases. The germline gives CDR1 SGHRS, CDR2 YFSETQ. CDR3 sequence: CASSVGLAGGMNTQYF. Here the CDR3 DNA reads TGCGCCAGCAGCGTCGGACTAGCGGGAGGAATGAATACGCAGTATTTT.

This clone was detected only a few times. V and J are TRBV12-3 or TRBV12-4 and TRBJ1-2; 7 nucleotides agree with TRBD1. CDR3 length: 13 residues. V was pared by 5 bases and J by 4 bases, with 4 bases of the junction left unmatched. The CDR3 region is CASSRDRLYGYTF. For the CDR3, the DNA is TGTGCCAGCAGTCGGGACAGACTCTATGGCTACACCTTC.

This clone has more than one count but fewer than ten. This chain's CDR3 is CASEDRRAYEQYF. The CDR3 DNA sequence: TGTGCCAGCGAGGACAGGCGAGCGTACGAGCAGTACTTC. The J gene is TRBJ2-7, the V gene TRBV2, with TRBD1 matching 7 bases. The length of the CDR3 is 13 residues. The V gene's germline CDR1 is SNHLY and CDR2 FYNNEI. The V and J ends lost 8 bases and 4 bases, in that order; junction bases with no gene match: 8.

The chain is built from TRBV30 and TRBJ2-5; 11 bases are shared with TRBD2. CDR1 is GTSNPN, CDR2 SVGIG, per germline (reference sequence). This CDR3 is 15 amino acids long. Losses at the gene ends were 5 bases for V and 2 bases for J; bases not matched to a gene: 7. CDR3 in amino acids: CAWSNSGRDQETQYF. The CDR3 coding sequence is TGTGCCTGGTCAAATAGCGGGAGGGATCAAGAGACCCAGTACTTC.

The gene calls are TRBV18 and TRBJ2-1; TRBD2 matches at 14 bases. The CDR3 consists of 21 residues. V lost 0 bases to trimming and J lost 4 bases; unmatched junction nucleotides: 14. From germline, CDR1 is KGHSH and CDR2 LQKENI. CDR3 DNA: TGTGCCAGCTCACCACCGACAGCCGGGACTAGCGGGAGCGTCATTTACAATGAGCAGTTCTTC. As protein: CASSPPTAGTSGSVIYNEQFF.

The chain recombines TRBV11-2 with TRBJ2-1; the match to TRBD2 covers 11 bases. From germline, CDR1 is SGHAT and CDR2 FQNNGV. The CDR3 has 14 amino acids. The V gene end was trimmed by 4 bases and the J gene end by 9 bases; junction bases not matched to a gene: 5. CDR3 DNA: TGTGCCAGCAGCTCAACGACTAGCGGGATTGAGCAGTTCTTC. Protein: CASSSTTSGIEQFF.

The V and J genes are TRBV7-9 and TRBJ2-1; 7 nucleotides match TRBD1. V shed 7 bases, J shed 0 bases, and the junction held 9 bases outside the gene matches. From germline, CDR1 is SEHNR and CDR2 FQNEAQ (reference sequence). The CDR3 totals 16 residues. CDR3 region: CASKPPTGSSYNEQFF. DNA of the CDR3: TGTGCCAGCAAACCCCCGACAGGGAGCTCCTACAATGAGCAGTTCTTC.

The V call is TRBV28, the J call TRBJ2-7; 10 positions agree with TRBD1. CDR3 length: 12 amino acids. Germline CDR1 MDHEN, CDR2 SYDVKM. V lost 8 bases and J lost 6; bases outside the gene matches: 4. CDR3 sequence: CASGTGDGEQYF. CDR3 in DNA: TGTGCCAGCGGGACAGGGGACGGCGAGCAGTACTTC.

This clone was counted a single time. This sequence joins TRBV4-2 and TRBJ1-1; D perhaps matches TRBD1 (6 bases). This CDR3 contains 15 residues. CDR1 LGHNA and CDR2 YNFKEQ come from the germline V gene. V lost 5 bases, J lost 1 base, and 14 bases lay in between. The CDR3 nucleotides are TGTGCCAGCAGCTCGCGGACAGCGACGAACACTGAAGCTTTCTTT. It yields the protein CASSSRTATNTEAFF.

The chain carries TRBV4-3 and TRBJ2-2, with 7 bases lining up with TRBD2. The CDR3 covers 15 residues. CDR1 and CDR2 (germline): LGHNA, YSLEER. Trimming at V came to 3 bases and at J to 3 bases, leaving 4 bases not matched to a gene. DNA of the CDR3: TGCGCCAGCAGCCAGACCGGGGGGTACACCGGGGAGCTGTTTTTT. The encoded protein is CASSQTGGYTGELFF.

The CDR3 loop is CASSEFGGRSGNTIYF. CDR3 in DNA: TGTGCCAGCAGTGAATTCGGGGGGAGGTCTGGAAACACCATATATTTT. V usage is TRBV25-1 and J usage is TRBJ1-3; TRBD1 is a possible D gene (5 bases). Germline V gene data show CDR1 as MGHDK and CDR2 as SYGVNS. V was trimmed by 1 base and J by 1 base, leaving 11 bases between them. The CDR3 extends over 16 amino acids.

The CDR3 nucleotides are TGTGCCAGCAGTGAAAGGTGGAGGCGGGAGGGCCTCTACGAGCAGTACTTC. Protein product: CASSERWRREGLYEQYF. The chain has TRBV6-1 and TRBJ2-7; 9 bases fit TRBD2. Germline V lookup: CDR1 MNHNS, CDR2 SASEGT. With 2 bases clipped from V and 3 bases from J, the junction kept 11 bases outside the gene matches. CDR3 length: 17 residues.

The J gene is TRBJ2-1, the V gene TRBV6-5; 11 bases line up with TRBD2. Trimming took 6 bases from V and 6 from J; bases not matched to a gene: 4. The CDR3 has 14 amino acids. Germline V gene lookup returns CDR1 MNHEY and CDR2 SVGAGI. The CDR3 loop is CASRASGRFNEQFF. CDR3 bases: TGTGCCAGCAGGGCTAGCGGGAGGTTCAATGAGCAGTTCTTC.

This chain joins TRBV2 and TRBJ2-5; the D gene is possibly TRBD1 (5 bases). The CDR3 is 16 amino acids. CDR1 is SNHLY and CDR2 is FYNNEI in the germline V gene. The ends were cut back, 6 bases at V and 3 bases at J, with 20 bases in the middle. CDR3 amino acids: CASRVGALSPKETQYF. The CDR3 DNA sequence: TGTGCCAGCAGGGTAGGGGCCCTTAGCCCTAAAGAGACCCAGTACTTC.